A selection of T cell receptor beta chains follows, all from one sample in a study of T cells after yellow fever vaccination. MiXCR was run by TCRdb on the 5' RACE reads, yielding one entry per CDR3 protein. The table records around 350,000 distinct CDR3 sequences, approximately 10% of them present only once. Sequences were derived from PBMCs, sampled on the day of the first yellow fever vaccination. The receptors here all came from a man aged 18 to 30 who received the YFV17D yellow fever vaccine. CDR3s include the opening cysteine and the closing phenylalanine or tryptophan. A D gene is named only where the DNA matches it firmly. Part of the rows lack a size; the others show once, few, many or a class for expanded clones.

V gene	D gene	J gene	clone size	CDR3 DNA	CDR3 protein
TRBV12-3/TRBV12-4	TRBD2	TRBJ2-2	few	TGTGCCAGCAGAACAGCGGGGGGGTCGGGCGGGGAGCTGTTTTTT	CASRTAGGSGGELFF
TRBV3-1	TRBD1	TRBJ1-2	-	TGTGCCAGCAGCCTGGGACAGGGAATCGGAGGCTACACCTTC	CASSLGQGIGGYTF
TRBV12-3/TRBV12-4	-	TRBJ2-7	-	TGTGCCAGCCGGCGGCCCGGGGTGGACGAGCAGTACTTC	CASRRPGVDEQYF
TRBV7-2	-	TRBJ2-5	few	TGTGCCAGCAGGACGTCGGGCGCCCAAGAGACCCAGTACTTC	CASRTSGAQETQYF
TRBV7-9	-	TRBJ2-3	few	TGTGCCAGCATGAACAGGGGCGGGGGGACAGATACGCAGTATTTT	CASMNRGGGTDTQYF
TRBV11-2	-	TRBJ2-6	few	TGTGCCAGCAGCCGAGTTCTCACAGGGCGCTCTGGGGCCAACGTCCTGACTTTC	CASSRVLTGRSGANVLTF
TRBV6-1	-	TRBJ2-5	-	TGTGCCAGCAGTGAGGGGTACGGGACCCAGTACTTC	CASSEGYGTQYF
TRBV28	-	TRBJ1-1	few	TGTGCCAGCAGCCTCGACAGGTGGGGCGACGAGAACACTGAAGCTTTCTTT	CASSLDRWGDENTEAFF
TRBV7-9	-	TRBJ1-5	-	TGTGCCAGCAGCTTAGCGCATCCCGGGTATAGCAATCAGCCCCAGCATTTT	CASSLAHPGYSNQPQHF
TRBV7-2	-	TRBJ1-5	-	TGTGCCAGCAGCTTCACCCAAGATCAGCCCCAGCATTTT	CASSFTQDQPQHF
TRBV9	TRBD1	TRBJ2-7	few	TGTGCCAGCAGCGTAGAGTCAGGACAGGGTTACGAGCAGTACTTC	CASSVESGQGYEQYF
TRBV12-3/TRBV12-4	TRBD1	TRBJ1-4	many	TGTGCCAGCAGCCGGACAGGGTTTAGTAAAAAACTGTTTTTT	CASSRTGFSKKLFF
TRBV24-1	TRBD1	TRBJ1-5	few	TGTGCCACCAGTGATCAGGACAGGGTGAATCAGCCCCAGCATTTT	CATSDQDRVNQPQHF